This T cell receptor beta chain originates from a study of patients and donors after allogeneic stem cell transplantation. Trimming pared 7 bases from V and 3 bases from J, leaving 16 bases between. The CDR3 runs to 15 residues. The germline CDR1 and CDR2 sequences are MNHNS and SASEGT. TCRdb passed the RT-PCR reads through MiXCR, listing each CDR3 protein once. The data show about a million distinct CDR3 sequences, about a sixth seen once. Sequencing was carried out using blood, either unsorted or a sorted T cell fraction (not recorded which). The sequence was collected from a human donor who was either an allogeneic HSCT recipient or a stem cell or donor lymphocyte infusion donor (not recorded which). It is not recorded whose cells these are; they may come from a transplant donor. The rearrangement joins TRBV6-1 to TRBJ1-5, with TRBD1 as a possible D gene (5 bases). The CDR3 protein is CASTQEGEYNQPQHF. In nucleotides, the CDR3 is TGTGCCAGCACTCAGGAAGGGGAGTACAATCAGCCCCAGCATTTT.